The sequence of this T cell receptor beta chain was determined in a study of somatic mutations in cytotoxic T cells in rheumatoid arthritis. Libraries were prepared by immunoSEQ multiplex PCR; TCRdb keeps only in-frame clonotypes and omits some of them. The sample includes about 16,000 clones, 65% to 85% of them seen just once. The ends were cut back, 10 bases at V and 7 bases at J, with 23 bases in the middle. In germline, CDR1 is SNHLY, CDR2 FYNNEI. This CDR3 is 14 amino acids long. J is TRBJ2-7 and V is TRBV2; D is possibly TRBD2 (5 bases). Sequencing was carried out using CD8+ T cells sorted from blood. The origin of this receptor is an adult with rheumatoid arthritis. CDR3 amino acids: CATPRAVSSQEQYF. CDR3 in DNA: TGTGCCACCCCGAGGGCAGTCTCTTCGCAAGAGCAGTACTTC.